This is a list of T cell receptor beta chains from one sample in a study of T cells in Graves' hyperthyroidism and ophthalmopathy. TCRdb called the multiplex PCR reads again in MiXCR, with one record for every CDR3 protein. The table records about 360,000 distinct CDR3 sequences, around 14% of them present only once. Sequencing was done on a sample of blood. The receptors originated from a woman between 18 and 29 years old with Graves' hyperthyroidism. The CDR3 runs from the conserved cysteine through the conserved F or W. The D gene is left open where the match is weak. Clone size is shown for a subset of rows, as once, few, many or a class of expanded clone.

>TRBJ1-4|TRBV4-1|.|.
CASSLFPGRREKGNEKLFF
TGCGCCAGCAGCCTTTTCCCAGGGCGCAGGGAAAAGGGTAATGAAAAACTGTTTTTT
>TRBJ2-1|TRBV7-2|.|many
CASSLVSPRGLSYNEQFF
TGTGCCAGCAGCTTAGTATCCCCTCGGGGGTTATCCTACAATGAGCAGTTCTTC
>TRBJ1-2|TRBV3-1|.|many
CASTRQGGSYGYTF
TGTGCCAGCACGCGCCAGGGTGGAAGCTATGGCTACACCTTC
>TRBJ1-2|TRBV15|.|.
CATSIGGEPGYTF
TGTGCCACCAGCATTGGGGGGGAGCCTGGCTACACCTTC
>TRBJ2-5|TRBV4-1|.|.
CASSQSSDQETQYF
TGCGCCAGCAGCCAATCGAGCGACCAAGAGACCCAGTACTTC
>TRBJ1-5|TRBV6-1|.|many
CASRRMTGNQPQHF
TGTGCCAGCAGACGTATGACGGGCAATCAGCCCCAGCATTTT
>TRBJ2-3|TRBV12-3/TRBV12-4|TRBD2|many
CASSPPRLAEITDTQYF
TGTGCCAGCAGTCCCCCGCGGCTAGCGGAAATCACAGATACGCAGTATTTT
>TRBJ1-2|TRBV30|TRBD1|many
CAWSRDSEGYTF
TGTGCCTGGAGCCGGGACAGTGAGGGCTACACCTTC
>TRBJ2-1|TRBV7-6|.|many
CASSPTQAIGGTANEEQFF
TGTGCCAGCAGCCCTACTCAAGCCATTGGCGGGACTGCCAATGAAGAGCAGTTCTTC
>TRBJ2-2|TRBV20-1|TRBD1|many
CSASGTGSANTGELFF
TGCAGTGCCTCCGGGACAGGGAGCGCGAACACCGGGGAGCTGTTTTTT
>TRBJ1-1|TRBV20-1|.|.
CSARGSSTLKAFF
TGCAGTGCTAGAGGGAGCAGTACGCTGAAAGCTTTCTTT
>TRBJ2-7|TRBV27|.|.
CASSPGPRGYEQYF
TGTGCCAGCAGTCCCGGGCCCCGGGGCTACGAGCAGTACTTC
>TRBJ1-1|TRBV28|.|many
CASRSAGSQNTEAFF
TGTGCCAGCAGATCCGCGGGGAGCCAGAACACTGAAGCTTTCTTT
>TRBJ1-6|TRBV6-1|TRBD1|few
CATMTGWESPLHF
TGTGCCACCATGACAGGGTGGGAATCACCCCTCCACTTT
>TRBJ2-2|TRBV10-3|.|many
CAISRDKENTGELFF
TGTGCCATCAGTCGAGACAAAGAGAACACCGGGGAGCTGTTTTTT
>TRBJ2-1|TRBV11-2|.|many
CASSLGTAVYNEQFF
TGTGCCAGCAGCTTAGGGACAGCGGTCTACAATGAGCAGTTCTTC
>TRBJ2-3|TRBV18|TRBD2|many
CASSQLADLTDTQYF
TGTGCCAGCTCCCAACTAGCGGACCTGACAGATACGCAGTATTTT
>TRBJ2-3|TRBV27|.|many
CASSLSVGTDTQYF
TGTGCCAGCAGTTTATCTGTGGGCACAGATACGCAGTATTTT
>TRBJ2-7|TRBV30|TRBD1|many
CAWSRTGVLSYEQYF
TGTGCCTGGAGTCGAACAGGGGTTCTCTCCTACGAGCAGTACTTC
>TRBJ2-5|TRBV20-1|.|many
CSARGIVVAQETQYF
TGCAGTGCTAGGGGGATAGTGGTGGCCCAAGAGACCCAGTACTTC
>TRBJ1-4|TRBV7-9|.|few
CASSYSFPDEKLFF
TGTGCCAGCAGCTACTCTTTCCCAGATGAAAAACTGTTTTTT
>TRBJ1-1|TRBV9|.|many
CASSAGGNTEAFF
TGTGCCAGCAGCGCTGGGGGTAACACTGAAGCTTTCTTT
>TRBJ2-3|TRBV9|.|many
CASSTITGDTDTQYF
TGTGCCAGCAGCACCATCACGGGGGACACAGATACGCAGTATTTT
>TRBJ2-7|TRBV3-1|TRBD1|.
CASSGQGRFEQYF
TGTGCCAGCTCGGGACAGGGGAGGTTCGAGCAGTACTTC
>TRBJ2-5|TRBV3-1|.|many
CASSQEGSGGTQYF
TGTGCCAGCAGCCAAGAGGGCAGTGGCGGGACCCAGTACTTC
>TRBJ2-5|TRBV28|TRBD2|many
CASSPLGVAGGQETQYF
TGTGCCAGCAGTCCCCTAGGGGTAGCGGGGGGACAAGAGACCCAGTACTTC
>TRBJ1-1|TRBV10-3|TRBD1|.
CAISRTGTGDEAFF
TGTGCCATCAGTCGAACCGGGACAGGGGATGAAGCTTTCTTT
>TRBJ1-1|TRBV20-1|.|few
CSARTALRAEAFF
TGCAGTGCAAGGACAGCCCTTCGAGCCGAAGCTTTCTTT